These 20 T cell receptor beta chains were all obtained from the same sample, sequenced in a study of OX40 agonist ivuxolimab in advanced cancers. The method was immunoSEQ multiplex PCR; TCRdb's version includes in-frame clones alone and lacks a portion of them. The sample holds about 94,000 clones, 70% to 90% seen once. The material was CD4+ or CD8+ T cells sorted from blood, obtained in a trial of the OX40 agonist ivuxolimab. Receptor source: an adult with an advanced solid tumor such as melanoma, head and neck, liver or kidney cancer.

V is TRBV5-4 and J is TRBJ1-3, with D maybe TRBD1 (5 bases). CDR3 length: 14 residues. Trimming took off 1 base at V and 4 bases at J, with 9 bases between the two ends. The V gene's germline CDR1 is SGHNT and CDR2 YYREEE (reference sequence). In DNA, the CDR3 is TGTGCCAGCAGCTTGTACGGGACGGGAAACACCATATATTTT. Its protein product is CASSLYGTGNTIYF.

The rearrangement links TRBV10-3 to TRBJ1-2, with 9 bases identical to TRBD1. The V gene end was trimmed by 3 bases and the J gene end by 8 bases; junction bases not matched to a gene: 10. Germline values: CDR1 ENHRY, CDR2 SYGVKD. The CDR3 is 15 residues long. DNA of the CDR3: TGTGCCATCAGTGATCTAGGTGACAGGGGGGACGGCTACACCTTC. Translated, it gives CAISDLGDRGDGYTF.

The J gene is TRBJ2-3, the V gene TRBV5-1, with 8 positions matching TRBD1. This CDR3 is built from 15 residues. With 4 bases clipped from V and 4 bases from J, the junction kept 8 bases outside the gene matches. Germline V gene data show CDR1 as SGHRS and CDR2 as YFSETQ. CDR3 nucleotide sequence: TGCGCCAGCAGCCTAGGACAGGGACGGGCAGATACGCAGTATTTT. Amino acid sequence: CASSLGQGRADTQYF.

The rearrangement links TRBV5-6 to TRBJ1-5; D call uncertain. The germline V gene has CDR1 SGHDT and CDR2 YYEEEE. The CDR3 contains 13 residues. The V end was cut by 0 bases, the J end by 4 bases, with 5 bases between. In DNA, the CDR3 is TGTGCCAGCAGCTTGGACAGTAATCAGCCCCAGCATTTT. This sequence encodes CASSLDSNQPQHF.

This clone was seen just once. The V gene is TRBV20-1, the J gene TRBJ2-7; no clear D. Trimming took 8 bases from V and 13 from J, leaving 21 bases between them. The CDR3 extends over 11 amino acids. Germline loops: CDR1 DFQATT, CDR2 SNEGSKA (reference sequence). DNA for the CDR3: TGCAGTCCGCTAGGAACCTTGGCCACCTACTTC. Protein product: CSPLGTLATYF.

This chain joins TRBV2 and TRBJ1-2; D might be TRBD1 (5 bases). CDR3 length: 14 amino acids. CDR1 is SNHLY, CDR2 FYNNEI, per germline. Trimming pared 4 bases from V and 5 bases from J, leaving 14 bases between. The CDR3 DNA sequence: TGTGCCAGCAGTGGGGACTCCCTGCCGTATGGCTACACCTTC. This sequence encodes CASSGDSLPYGYTF. Based on the CDR3 plus reference TRBV2 and TRBJ1-2, the full variable domain is EPEVTQTPSHQVTQMGQEVILRCVPISNHLYFYWYRQILGQKVEFLVSFYNNEISEKSEIFDDQFSVERPDGSNFTLKIRSTKLEDSAMYFCASSGDSLPYGYTFGSGTRLTVV.

The rearrangement links TRBV29-1 to TRBJ2-7, with TRBD2 identical over 7 bases. Germline V CDR1 and CDR2: SQVTM, ANQGSEA. The V gene end was trimmed by 4 bases and the J gene end by 3 bases; junction bases not matched to a gene: 12. The CDR3 sequence is 15 residues long. Here the CDR3 reads CSVAGGNGQVYEQYF. CDR3 DNA sequence: TGCAGCGTTGCCGGGGGGAATGGGCAGGTCTACGAGCAGTACTTC.

This chain connects TRBV7-6 to TRBJ1-2; D may be TRBD1 (6 bases). The ends were cut back, 1 base at V and 2 bases at J, with 11 bases in the middle. The CDR3 is 15 amino acids. Germline V gene lookup returns CDR1 SGHVS and CDR2 FNYEAQ. Here the CDR3 DNA reads TGTGCCAGCAGCTTAGTGGGGGCGGGAAACTATGGCTACACCTTC. This codes for CASSLVGAGNYGYTF. The entire variable domain, with the rest obtained from reference TRBV7-6 and TRBJ1-2, is as follows: GAGVSQSPRYKVTKRGQDVALRCDPISGHVSLYWYRQALGQGPEFLTYFNYEAQQDKSGLPNDRFSAERPEGSISTLTIQRTEQRDSAMYRCASSLVGAGNYGYTFGSGTRLTVV.

CDR3 sequence (DNA): TGTGCCTGGAGTGTTGACGCCAACCCTTGGCTGGGGCAGTACTTC. Translating it yields CAWSVDANPWLGQYF. The chain carries TRBV30 and TRBJ2-7; D is uncertain. CDR3 length equals 15 residues. The V end was cut by 0 bases, the J end by 9 bases, with 21 bases between. The V gene's germline CDR1 is GTSNPN and CDR2 SVGIG (reference sequence).

The CDR3 reads CASSFPGQGAREQYF. The CDR3 DNA follows: TGTGCCAGCAGCTTCCCGGGACAGGGGGCGAGAGAGCAGTACTTC. The chain employs TRBV7-6 and TRBJ2-7; 12 positions match TRBD1. The J segment lost 7 bases and the V segment lost 3 bases, leaving 7 bases of the junction unmatched. The CDR3 is 15 residues long. The V gene's germline CDR1 is SGHVS and CDR2 FNYEAQ.

The chain uses TRBV11-2 and TRBJ2-7; D is unresolved. CDR1 is SGHAT and CDR2 is FQNNGV in the germline V gene. V was clipped by 1 base and J by 3 bases, with 13 bases between them. The CDR3 runs 15 residues. The CDR3 DNA reads as TGTGCCAGCAGCTTAGGCACGGTGCCGGGCTACGAGCAGTACTTC. Amino acids: CASSLGTVPGYEQYF.

V usage is TRBV13 and J usage is TRBJ2-7; TRBD1 matches 8 bases. CDR3 length equals 15 residues. Germline V gives CDR1 PRHDT, CDR2 FYEKMQ (reference sequence). The junction had 9 bases not matched to a gene; V was cut back by 5 bases and J by 3 bases. CDR3 in amino acids: CASSTGKDRVYEQYF. As DNA, the CDR3 is TGTGCCAGCAGCACGGGGAAGGACAGGGTCTACGAGCAGTACTTC.

The chain uses TRBV19 and TRBJ2-7, with TRBD1 matching over 10 bases. The CDR3 covers 15 residues. The J segment lost 2 bases and the V segment lost 5 bases, leaving 6 bases of the junction unmatched. From germline, CDR1 is LNHDA and CDR2 SQIVND (reference sequence). CDR3 DNA sequence: TGTGCCAGTAGTCCGGGACAGGGGTTGACCTACGAGCAGTACTTC. This translates into CASSPGQGLTYEQYF.

This clone was seen a few times. V gene TRBV6-1 combines with J gene TRBJ2-2, with D perhaps being TRBD1 or TRBD2 (5 bases each). The CDR3 loop spans 15 amino acids. V was cut by 10 bases and J by 4 bases, with 19 bases left in between. From germline, CDR1 is MNHNS and CDR2 SASEGT. CDR3 nucleotide sequence: TGTGCCACTCCAATTGGGGGTATGGCCACCGGGGAGCTGTTTTTT. Its translation is CATPIGGMATGELFF.

This clone was counted once. The chain employs TRBV2 and TRBJ2-2, with D possibly called TRBD1 or TRBD2 (5 bases each). V was pared by 6 bases and J by 6 bases, with 11 bases between. CDR3 length: 13 residues. Germline CDR1 reads SNHLY; CDR2 reads FYNNEI. In DNA, the CDR3 is TGTGCCAGCAGCGTATGGGGGTCCGGGGAGCTGTTTTTT. Translated: CASSVWGSGELFF. Drawing the rest from reference TRBV2 and TRBJ2-2, the complete variable domain is EPEVTQTPSHQVTQMGQEVILRCVPISNHLYFYWYRQILGQKVEFLVSFYNNEISEKSEIFDDQFSVERPDGSNFTLKIRSTKLEDSAMYFCASSVWGSGELFFGEGSRLTVL.

This chain links TRBV5-1 with TRBJ1-1, with D possibly being TRBD1 (6 bases). Between the trimmed V and J ends, which lost 1 base and 11 bases, there was a span of 18 bases. CDR3 length: 14 amino acids. CDR1 is SGHRS and CDR2 is YFSETQ in the germline V gene. CDR3 residues: CASSLSGGAGGAFF. In DNA form, the CDR3 reads TGCGCCAGCAGCTTGTCGGGGGGCGCGGGTGGCGCTTTCTTT. The variable domain in full, with the rest retrieved from reference TRBV5-1 and TRBJ1-1, is KAGVTQTPRYLIKTRGQQVTLSCSPISGHRSVSWYQQTPGQGLQFLFEYFSETQRNKGNFPGRFSGRQFSNSRSEMNVSTLELGDSALYLCASSLSGGAGGAFFGQGTRLTVV.

The chain couples TRBV19 to TRBJ1-2; no reliable D call. The CDR3 runs to 15 residues. V shed 3 bases and J shed 4 bases, with 15 bases lying between them. Germline V gives CDR1 LNHDA, CDR2 SQIVND (reference sequence). The CDR3 bases are TGTGCCAGTAGTATTACCGCCCAAAAAACCTATGGCTACACCTTC. Translating it yields CASSITAQKTYGYTF.

This rearrangement joins TRBV18 to TRBJ1-1; 9 nucleotides agree with TRBD1. CDR3 length: 13 residues. The V gene's germline CDR1 is KGHSH and CDR2 LQKENI. The ends lost 5 bases at V and 4 bases at J; junction bases unmatched: 2. DNA of the CDR3: TGTGCCAGCTCATGGGACAGGGCCACTGAAGCTTTCTTT. Translation gives CASSWDRATEAFF.

This clone was recorded only once. The V gene is TRBV10-3, the J gene TRBJ2-2, with 12 bases identical to TRBD2. The CDR3 totals 16 residues. Germline V gives CDR1 ENHRY, CDR2 SYGVKD. With V trimmed by 7 bases and J by 1 base, 4 bases remained unmatched. The CDR3 DNA reads as TGTGCCATCACGACTAGCGGGGGCGTGAACACCGGGGAGCTGTTTTTT. It is translated as CAITTSGGVNTGELFF.

The chain combines TRBV7-7 with TRBJ2-1; a weak D match, TRBD2 (6 bases). V lost 1 base and J 8 bases, leaving 15 bases between the germline ends. The CDR3 totals 15 residues. Germline lookup yields CDR1 SSHAT and CDR2 FNYEAQ (reference sequence). The CDR3 sequence is CASSLGLVAADEQFF. The CDR3 DNA follows: TGTGCCAGCAGCTTAGGACTAGTTGCCGCCGATGAGCAGTTCTTC.